These 19 T cell receptor beta chains originate from one sample sequenced in a study of shared clonotypes between healthy human individuals. The method was immunoSEQ multiplex PCR; TCRdb's version includes in-frame clones alone and lacks a portion of them. Among about 2,100,000 clones listed, 90% to 95% were seen once. Naive-designated CD8 cells lacked CD45RO, were positively enriched for CCR7, and omitted terminally differentiated effector memory CD45RA+ cells. Sequenced material: naive CD8+ T cells from PBMCs. The origin of the receptors is a man between 18 and 35 years old in good health. Some clones in this sample may be carry-over from other donors' samples.

In its sample, this clone was seen once. The CDR3 is CASSPLAGGAGELFF. As DNA, the CDR3 is TGTGCCAGCAGTCCCCTGGCAGGCGGTGCCGGGGAGCTGTTTTTT. J is TRBJ2-2 and V is TRBV27; D is uncertain. The length of the CDR3 is 15 residues. The germline V gene encodes CDR1 MNHEY and CDR2 SMNVEV (reference sequence). Trimming removed 5 bases at V and 6 bases at J, with 16 bases between.

This chain joins TRBV6-5 and TRBJ2-3; D is unresolved. Germline loops: CDR1 MNHEY, CDR2 SVGAGI. Trimming took 2 bases from V and 7 from J, leaving 16 bases between them. The CDR3 length is 15 residues. CDR3 protein: CASSYRPVSQNTQYF. CDR3 in DNA: TGTGCCAGCAGTTACCGCCCAGTCAGTCAGAATACGCAGTATTTT.

The chain recombines TRBV27 with TRBJ2-7; the match to TRBD2 covers 7 bases. The CDR3 is made up of 15 amino acids. The germline CDR1 and CDR2 sequences are MNHEY and SMNVEV (reference sequence). J gave up 7 bases and V 4 bases, and 13 bases lay outside the gene matches. The CDR3 is CASSSFLGPSGEQYF. The CDR3 DNA reads TGTGCCAGCAGTTCGTTTTTGGGTCCTAGCGGTGAGCAGTACTTC.

This chain connects TRBV19 to TRBJ2-7; D ambiguous. The CDR3 covers 12 residues. Germline V gives CDR1 LNHDA, CDR2 SQIVND (reference sequence). V was shortened by 10 bases and J by 2 bases, with 12 bases between the two germline ends. The CDR3 here is CATETDTYEQYF. The CDR3 DNA follows: TGTGCCACCGAGACGGATACCTACGAGCAGTACTTC.

The chain combines TRBV14 with TRBJ2-7; 11 bases match TRBD2. This CDR3 contains 13 residues. V lost 2 bases, J lost 7 bases, and 1 base stayed unmatched. The germline V gene has CDR1 SGHDN and CDR2 FVKESK. CDR3 nucleotides: TGTGCCAGCAGCCAATTAGCGGGAGGGGAGCAGTACTTC. Translated, it gives CASSQLAGGEQYF.

The chain couples TRBV2 to TRBJ2-7, with no clear D. V lost 2 bases, J lost 3 bases, and 14 bases lay in between. Germline assignment: CDR1 SNHLY and CDR2 FYNNEI. The CDR3 is 15 amino acids. CDR3: CASSEIRALNYEQYF. Here the CDR3 DNA reads TGTGCCAGCAGTGAAATTAGGGCCCTTAACTACGAGCAGTACTTC.

The chain recombines TRBV27 with TRBJ1-2; D may be TRBD1 (5 bases). V shed 4 bases and J shed 13 bases, with 22 bases lying between them. The germline gives CDR1 MNHEY, CDR2 SMNVEV (reference sequence). This CDR3 has 14 residues. CDR3 nucleotide sequence: TGTGCCAGCAGTTCCTCGGTCTCGTTGGGGGTGGCCACCTTC. The encoded protein is CASSSSVSLGVATF.

This chain links TRBV6-1 with TRBJ2-1, with 9 bases identical to TRBD1. The CDR3 consists of 15 residues. CDR1 is MNHNS and CDR2 is SASEGT in the germline V gene. J gave up 8 bases and V 3 bases, and 8 bases lay outside the gene matches. The chain's CDR3 is CASSEPPGQGYEQFF. The CDR3 DNA sequence: TGTGCCAGCAGTGAGCCTCCGGGACAGGGCTATGAGCAGTTCTTC.

About this clone: This sample also contains other DNA sequences that code for the same CDR3. The chain recombines TRBV2 with TRBJ2-7, with no clear D. Germline CDR1 SNHLY, CDR2 FYNNEI. The CDR3 length is 8 residues. The ends were cut back, 6 bases at V and 6 bases at J, with 0 bases in the middle. This CDR3 reads CASSEQYF. CDR3 DNA sequence: TGTGCCAGCAGCGAGCAGTACTTC.

Here the CDR3 reads CATSRAGAGDEQFF. DNA of the CDR3: TGTGCCACCAGCAGAGCGGGAGCGGGCGATGAGCAGTTCTTC. The rearrangement uses TRBV15 and TRBJ2-1, with a weak D call TRBD2 (6 bases). CDR3 length: 14 amino acids. Germline CDR1 and CDR2: LNHNV and YYDKDF (reference sequence). The germline V and J ends were trimmed by 1 base and 8 bases, with 12 bases remaining between them.

V and J are TRBV7-9 and TRBJ2-3; 9 nucleotides agree with TRBD2. The J segment lost 5 bases and the V segment lost 7 bases, leaving 16 bases of the junction unmatched. CDR1 and CDR2 from the germline V gene are SEHNR and FQNEAQ (reference sequence). The CDR3 spans 17 residues. The CDR3 spells CASTPFLAGMPGDTQYF. For the CDR3, the DNA is TGTGCCAGCACCCCCTTTCTAGCGGGAATGCCGGGAGATACGCAGTATTTT.

The chain uses TRBV29-1 and TRBJ2-7, with 8 bases matching TRBD2. The trim removed 4 bases at V and 5 bases at J, leaving 16 bases unmatched. Germline V lookup: CDR1 SQVTM, CDR2 ANQGSEA. The CDR3 runs 16 residues. The CDR3 here is CSVVGGRNGLSDEQYF. The CDR3 DNA sequence: TGCAGCGTTGTAGGCGGGAGGAATGGTTTGAGCGACGAGCAGTACTTC.

The chain couples TRBV9 to TRBJ2-3, with TRBD2 identical over 7 bases. The CDR3 is made up of 18 amino acids. The germline CDR1 and CDR2 sequences are SGDLS and YYNGEE. The trim removed 2 bases at V and 1 base at J, leaving 13 bases unmatched. DNA for the CDR3: TGTGCCAGCAGCGTCCCCCGTGGGGGAGGGATAGGCACAGATACGCAGTATTTT. This sequence encodes CASSVPRGGGIGTDTQYF.

The table lists this clone with a count of one. The chain couples TRBV7-9 to TRBJ2-7, with D perhaps matching TRBD2 (6 bases). Germline CDR1 is SEHNR and CDR2 is FQNEAQ (reference sequence). V shed 4 bases and J shed 7 bases, with 14 bases lying between them. The CDR3 has 13 amino acids. CDR3 region: CASSSPPGSEQYF. In DNA, the CDR3 is TGTGCCAGCAGCTCCCCCCCCGGGAGTGAGCAGTACTTC.

The V gene is TRBV30, the J gene TRBJ2-2, with D unresolved. The CDR3 length is 12 residues. Trimming cost V 2 bases and J 5 bases, with 6 bases left between them. CDR1 and CDR2 from the germline V gene are GTSNPN and SVGIG (reference sequence). The CDR3, as DNA: TGTGCCTGGAGTATCATGACCGGGGAGCTGTTTTTT. It translates to CAWSIMTGELFF.

The J gene is TRBJ2-7, the V gene TRBV7-9, with a weak D call TRBD1 (6 bases). Trimming removed 7 bases from V and 3 bases from J, with 16 bases in between. Germline V gives CDR1 SEHNR, CDR2 FQNEAQ (reference sequence). The CDR3 covers 14 residues. The CDR3, as DNA: TGTGCCAGCAACTTTGGGACACTATACTACGAGCAGTACTTC. It encodes CASNFGTLYYEQYF.

The chain joins TRBV7-9 to TRBJ2-7; 8 bases match TRBD1. The V gene end was trimmed by 5 bases and the J gene end by 6 bases; junction bases not matched to a gene: 3. CDR3 length: 12 amino acids. The germline gives CDR1 SEHNR, CDR2 FQNEAQ (reference sequence). The CDR3 here is CASSSRGLEQYF. The CDR3 region has the DNA TGTGCCAGCAGCAGCAGGGGGCTCGAGCAGTACTTC. Full variable domain (missing parts from reference TRBV7-9 and TRBJ2-7): DTGVSQNPRHKITKRGQNVTFRCDPISEHNRLYWYRQTLGQGPEFLTYFQNEAQLEKSRLLSDRFSAERPKGSFSTLEIQRTEQGDSAMYLCASSSRGLEQYFGPGTRLTVT.

This chain uses TRBV7-9 with TRBJ2-7; 8 bases map to TRBD2. The CDR3 covers 15 residues. The V gene's germline CDR1 is SEHNR and CDR2 FQNEAQ (reference sequence). The V and J ends lost 5 bases and 1 base, in that order; junction bases with no gene match: 7. For the CDR3, the DNA is TGTGCCAGCAGCACCGAGACGGGGGGGTCCTACGAGCAGTACTTC. Protein: CASSTETGGSYEQYF.

The chain recombines TRBV6-1 with TRBJ2-6; perhaps D is TRBD1 or TRBD2 (5 bases each). CDR3 size: 15 residues. Germline-derived CDR1 and CDR2 are MNHNS and SASEGT. The ends were cut back, 2 bases at V and 3 bases at J, with 8 bases in the middle. DNA of the CDR3: TGTGCCAGCAGTGAATGGGGGAATGGGGCCAACGTCCTGACTTTC. Translated: CASSEWGNGANVLTF.